The present T cell receptor (beta chain) was sequenced within a study of neurological immune-mediated disorders. Notes on the study in general: Multiple sclerosis, the disease with the least TCR clonal expansion, fell below healthy controls, whereas HTLV-1-associated myelopathy showed the most.

Trimming removed 0 bases from V and 5 bases from J; junction bases left unmatched: 7. Per germline, CDR1 DFQATT and CDR2 SNEGSKA (reference sequence). This CDR3 has 15 residues. This clonotype came up many times. Its antigen is unknown. One entry per CDR3 protein, called by TCRdb with MiXCR from the 5' RACE reads. Found here are roughly 100,000 distinct CDR3 sequences, roughly 3.5% of them singletons; the top ten hold 6%. The TCR was taken from a woman between 18 and 29 years old with multiple sclerosis. The sequenced sample was PBMCs. V is TRBV20-1 and J is TRBJ1-5; 7 nucleotides align to TRBD1. The CDR3 is CSARDPQGGDQPQHF. CDR3 sequence (DNA): TGCAGTGCTAGAGATCCCCAGGGGGGGGATCAGCCCCAGCATTTT.